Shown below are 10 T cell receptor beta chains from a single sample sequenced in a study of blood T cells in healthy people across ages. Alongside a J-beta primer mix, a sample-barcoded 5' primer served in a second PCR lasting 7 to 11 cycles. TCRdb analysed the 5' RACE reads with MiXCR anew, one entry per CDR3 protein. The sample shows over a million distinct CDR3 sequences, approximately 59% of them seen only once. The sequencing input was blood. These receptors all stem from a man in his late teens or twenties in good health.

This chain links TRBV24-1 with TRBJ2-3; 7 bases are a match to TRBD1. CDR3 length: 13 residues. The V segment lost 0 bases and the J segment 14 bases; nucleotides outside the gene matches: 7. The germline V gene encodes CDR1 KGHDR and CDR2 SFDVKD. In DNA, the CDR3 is TGTGCCACCAGTGATTTGGTGACAGGGATCTCGTATTTT. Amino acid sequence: CATSDLVTGISYF.

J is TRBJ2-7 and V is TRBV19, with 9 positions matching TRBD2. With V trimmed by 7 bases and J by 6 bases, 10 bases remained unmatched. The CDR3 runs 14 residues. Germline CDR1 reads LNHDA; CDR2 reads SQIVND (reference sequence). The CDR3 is CASTTSGLSREQYF. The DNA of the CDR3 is TGTGCCAGTACGACTAGCGGCCTCTCGCGCGAGCAGTACTTC. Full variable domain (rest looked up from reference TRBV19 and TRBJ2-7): DGGITQSPKYLFRKEGQNVTLSCEQNLNHDAMYWYRQDPGQGLRLIYYSQIVNDFQKGDIAEGYSVSREKKESFPLTVTSAQKNPTAFYLCASTTSGLSREQYFGPGTRLTVT.

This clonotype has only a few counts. This CDR3 is CASSLYVAGNEQFF. The CDR3 DNA sequence: TGTGCCAGCAGCCTCTATGTGGCTGGAAATGAGCAGTTCTTC. The chain combines TRBV9 with TRBJ2-1; no clear D gene. The CDR3 is 14 amino acids. The germline V and J ends were trimmed by 4 bases and 7 bases, with 15 bases remaining between them. The germline V gene has CDR1 SGDLS and CDR2 YYNGEE.

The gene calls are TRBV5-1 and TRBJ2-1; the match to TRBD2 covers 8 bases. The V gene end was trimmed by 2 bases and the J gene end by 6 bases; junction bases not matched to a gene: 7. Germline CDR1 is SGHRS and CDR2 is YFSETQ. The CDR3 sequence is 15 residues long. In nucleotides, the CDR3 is TGCGCCAGCAGCTTTGACAGGCGGGGGGCCAATGAGCAGTTCTTC. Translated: CASSFDRRGANEQFF.

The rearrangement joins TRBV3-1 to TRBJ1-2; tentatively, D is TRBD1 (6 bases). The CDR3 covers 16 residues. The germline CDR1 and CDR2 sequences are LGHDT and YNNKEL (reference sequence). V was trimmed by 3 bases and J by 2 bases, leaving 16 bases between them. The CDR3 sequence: CASSHPPGQSNYGYTF. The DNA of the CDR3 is TGTGCCAGCAGCCACCCTCCGGGACAATCCAACTATGGCTACACCTTC.

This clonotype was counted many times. CDR3 amino acids: CASSLLSSGVNGYTF. The CDR3 DNA reads as TGTGCCAGCAGTTTACTCTCATCAGGGGTGAATGGCTACACCTTC. The chain employs TRBV7-9 and TRBJ1-2; TRBD1 is a possible D gene (6 bases). V gave up 6 bases and J gave up 6 bases, with 20 bases separating them. Germline CDR1 is SEHNR and CDR2 is FQNEAQ (reference sequence). This CDR3 has 15 residues.

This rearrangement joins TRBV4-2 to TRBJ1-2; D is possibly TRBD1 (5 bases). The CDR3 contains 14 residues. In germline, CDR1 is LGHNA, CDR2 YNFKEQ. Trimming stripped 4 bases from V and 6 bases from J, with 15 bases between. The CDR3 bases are TGTGCCAGCAGCCTAGCCGGGGGGGATGATGGCTACACCTTC. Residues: CASSLAGGDDGYTF.

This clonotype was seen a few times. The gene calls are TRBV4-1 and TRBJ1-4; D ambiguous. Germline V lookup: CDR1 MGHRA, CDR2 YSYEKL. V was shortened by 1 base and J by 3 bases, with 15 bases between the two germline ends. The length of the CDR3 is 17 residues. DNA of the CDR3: TGCGCCAGCAGCCAAGTCCTGCGGGGTCGCGCTAATGAAAAACTGTTTTTT. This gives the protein CASSQVLRGRANEKLFF.

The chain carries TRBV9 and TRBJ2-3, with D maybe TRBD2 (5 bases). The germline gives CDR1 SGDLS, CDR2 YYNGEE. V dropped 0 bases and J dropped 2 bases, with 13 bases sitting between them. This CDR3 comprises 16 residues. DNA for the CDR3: TGTGCCAGCAGCGTAGTAGCGACTTCCTTCACAGATACGCAGTATTTT. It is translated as CASSVVATSFTDTQYF.

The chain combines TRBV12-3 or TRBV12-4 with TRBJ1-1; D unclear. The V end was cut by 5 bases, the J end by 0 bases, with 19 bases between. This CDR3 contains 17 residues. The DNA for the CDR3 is TGTGCCAGCAGTGGTACGGGAGGGAATTCTATGAACACTGAAGCTTTCTTT. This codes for CASSGTGGNSMNTEAFF.